This TCR beta chain was retrieved from a study of shared clonotypes between healthy human individuals (dated by TCRdb to between 2020 and 2021). At the level of the whole study: A few men and a couple of women, aged 18 to 49 years, made up the cohort. For each donor, CD4 naive and CD4 memory were each run on three plates, CD8 naive on two plates, and CD8 memory on one plate. To estimate repertoire size and how much clonotype sharing occurs between individuals, the study deeply sequenced the blood TCR repertoires of roughly 5 healthy adults. To increase sequencing depth and limit assay-specific biases, different laboratories used diverse techniques to prepare libraries and sequence TCR repertoires. Per donor, leukapheresis produced somewhere between about 0.94 and 9.5 billion PBMCs. The full study reports these points: Even with the large sequencing depth, rarefaction of the sorted-subset datasets indicated that sequencing was incomplete. Compared with non-shared clonotypes, the clonotypes found in all four sorted-subset donors had higher generation probabilities. Sampling was restricted to blood, and TCR repertoires in tissues likely differ from the TCR repertoires found in blood. Because the study included a small number of donors, the genetic and exposure-history diversity represented was limited. Pairwise subsampling led to the expectation that sequencing depth would affect the degree of clonotype sharing among donors. Estimated clonotype richness was generally larger for naive than for memory subsets. About 4.5% of naive CD4, roughly 3.6% of naive CD8, 2% to 2.5% of memory CD4, and approximately 0.39% of memory CD8 clonotypes were shared across several donors.

CD8 naive samples consisted of CD45RO-negative cells that were positively selected for CCR7, yielding a CD45RA+CCR7+ population without TemRA cells. Healthy HIV-negative adults with no recently reported acute infections or vaccinations were included as donors. Every donor was a Caucasian adult residing in Nashville, Tennessee, USA. Blood was obtained by leukapheresis, after which PBMCs were separated by Ficoll-Histopaque density gradient centrifugation and cryopreserved in liquid nitrogen vapor phase. Analytical flow cytometry was used to check the purity and quantity of every magnetically sorted T cell population. Each sorted fraction had its genomic DNA isolated and then quantified by UV absorbance on a Nanodrop 2000c. The germline V gene gives CDR1 as SNHLY and CDR2 as FYNNEI. Including cysteine and phenylalanine, the CDR3 has 14 amino acids. The sequence is cut down to CDR3 DNA, 42 bases in frame from base 1. Relative to germline, V is 3 bases shorter and J is 2 bases shorter, with 8 bases between their ends.

Using the deep immunoSEQ assay, TCR CDR3 regions were amplified from genomic DNA by multiplex PCR. For each cell subset, the extracted genomic DNA was distributed evenly across all wells of several immunoSEQ 96-well plates, and each plate served as one replicate. Each replicate PCR for sorted subsets received around 200 ng genomic DNA, equal to tens of thousands of T cell genomes. The purified libraries were quantified using a Qubit 3.0 fluorometer, sized with a Bioanalyzer 2100, and then quantified again using the KAPA Library Quantification kit. Every immunoSEQ 96-well plate was sequenced on a separate single-read 150-cycle Illumina NextSeq 550 flow cell. As for the authors' bioinformatics: Because only junctional sequences without quality scores were contained in the immunoSEQ output, filtering matching that applied to full-length reads could not be performed. To assign V/J genes and CDR3, sequences were annotated using PyIR, a Python wrapper for IgBLAST v1.9, with IMGT germline references. Reads with weak V/J assignments (E-value above 1e-6), missing CDR3, stop codons, out-of-frame junctions, or ambiguous translated residues were removed. V3J clonotypes were defined as sequences sharing an identical inferred V gene, J gene, and CDR3 amino acid sequence. The percentage overlap between two repertoires was calculated by dividing the number of shared unique clonotypes by the size of the smaller repertoire. Repertoire richness was assessed with RTK rarefaction, the Chao1 estimator, and Recon v2.1 estimates of unobserved clonotypes. Generation probabilities for all TCRbeta clonotypes obtained by the gDNA method from a few donors were computed using OLGA. In its TCRdb copy, this immuneACCESS table keeps in-frame sequences only and misses some clones. Where compared with another copy, unresolved V genes explain less than half of these, and the others have no known cause. V and J calls and clone size are copied from that table; D and trimming were computed from the DNA. The sample includes around 2.1 million clones, with more than 85% observed a single time. The ten largest clones add up to under 2% of the sample.

A word on this clone: Its specific antigen is unknown. Base qualities are not provided; no much larger clone lies one nucleotide away.

The sequence joins TRBV2 to TRBJ1-3; D gene: possibly TRBD1, on 6 matching bases. The sequence was collected from a young man in good health. Some clones in this sample may be carry-over from other donors' samples. The material sequenced was naive CD8+ T cells from PBMCs. The sample's cell subset or site, from its label and the paper: CD45RA+CCR7+. The CDR3 protein: CASSEPGAGNTIYF. At the DNA level, the sequence is TGTGCCAGCAGTGAGCCAGGGGCTGGAAACACCATATATTTT.